The rows below give T cell receptor beta chains drawn from one sample of a study of T cells in Graves' hyperthyroidism and ophthalmopathy. TCRdb itself ran the multiplex PCR reads through MiXCR, one entry per CDR3 protein. The table lists about 96,000 distinct CDR3 sequences, roughly 49% of them singletons. The specimen was blood. Receptors originate from a woman aged 40 to 50 with Graves' hyperthyroidism. Each CDR3 is given with its conserved first and last residue. D genes are given only for firm matches. Rows may omit the clone size; those that give it use once, few, many or a size class.

j_gene | d_gene | abundance | v_gene | CDR3nt | CDR3aa
TRBJ1-1 | TRBD1 | NA | TRBV9 | TGTGCCAGCAGCGTAGGACAGGGGGCGTATAATGAAGCTTTCTTT | CASSVGQGAYNEAFF
TRBJ2-7 | NA | NA | TRBV7-8 | TGTGCCAGCAGCTTAGACGGGAGAGGGGGTCTCTACGAGCAGTACTTC | CASSLDGRGGLYEQYF
TRBJ2-5 | TRBD2 | NA | TRBV7-6 | TGTGCCAGCAGCCCAGGGACTACCCCCGGGGAGACCCAGTACTTC | CASSPGTTPGETQYF
TRBJ1-6 | NA | NA | TRBV10-3 | TGTGCCATCAGTGACGGGGTCAGCAATTCACCCCTCCACTTT | CAISDGVSNSPLHF
TRBJ2-7 | TRBD1 | NA | TRBV12-3/TRBV12-4 | TGTGCCAGCAGTAACCCCCGGACAGGGGAGCGCGGGAGACCCCACGAGCAGTACTTC | CASSNPRTGERGRPHEQYF
TRBJ1-2 | TRBD1 | many | TRBV7-6 | TGTGCCAGCAGCTCCGACAGGGACTATGGCTACACCTTC | CASSSDRDYGYTF
TRBJ2-7 | TRBD2 | many | TRBV20-1 | TGCAGTGCTCGGACTAGCGGGAGGGTTCGCGAGCAGTACTTC | CSARTSGRVREQYF
TRBJ2-7 | NA | NA | TRBV7-2 | TGTGCCAGCAGCTTTGTCAACACCGGGACCTACGAGCAGTACTTC | CASSFVNTGTYEQYF
TRBJ2-5 | TRBD2 | NA | TRBV7-2 | TGTGCCAGCAGCTTAGTAGGACTAGCTGAGACCCAGTACTTC | CASSLVGLAETQYF
TRBJ2-5 | NA | few | TRBV9 | TGTGCCAGCAGCGTAGGGGCCGGGACCCAGTACTTC | CASSVGAGTQYF
TRBJ1-2 | NA | NA | TRBV6-5 | TGTGCCAGCAGTTTCGAGGGGACTGGCTACACCTTC | CASSFEGTGYTF
TRBJ2-7 | NA | NA | TRBV10-3 | TGTGCCATCAGTGAGGGGGGGCGGCACGGAGGCTACGAGCGGTACTTC | CAISEGGRHGGYERYF
TRBJ1-2 | TRBD1 | NA | TRBV29-1 | TGCAGCGTACTTACAGGGGGCGTGGGCTACACCTTC | CSVLTGGVGYTF
TRBJ1-4 | NA | once | TRBV15 | TGTGCCACCAGCAGAGCGGGGAACACTAATGAAAAACTGTTTTTT | CATSRAGNTNEKLFF
TRBJ1-1 | NA | few | TRBV7-1 | TGTGCCAGCAGCTCCCTTGGACAGAGTAAAACTTTCTTT | CASSSLGQSKTFF
TRBJ1-2 | NA | NA | TRBV29-1 | TGCAGCGTTGCTAGACAGGTTCTCGGCTACACCTTC | CSVARQVLGYTF
TRBJ1-2 | TRBD1 | NA | TRBV5-1 | TGCGCCAGCAGCTTGGAGGGGGCTGTGGGCTACACCTTC | CASSLEGAVGYTF
TRBJ2-7 | NA | NA | TRBV7-3 | TGTGCCAGCAGCCTGTCAGGGAGATACGAGCAGTACTTC | CASSLSGRYEQYF
TRBJ2-5 | NA | many | TRBV25-1 | TGTGCCAGCAGCGCCCGGGGCGGTCGGGAGACCCAGTACTTC | CASSARGGRETQYF
TRBJ2-5 | TRBD2 | many | TRBV20-1 | TGCAGTGCAGGACTAGCGGGAGTGGGAGAGACCCAGTACTTC | CSAGLAGVGETQYF
TRBJ1-3 | TRBD1 | NA | TRBV2 | TGTGCCAGCAGTGATGGGTTGGGACAGGGGGCCGCTGGAAACACCATATATTTT | CASSDGLGQGAAGNTIYF
TRBJ2-5 | NA | NA | TRBV28 | TGTGCCAGCAGCCACCATCTCGAAGGAGCAGAGACCCAGTACTTC | CASSHHLEGAETQYF
TRBJ1-6 | NA | NA | TRBV25-1 | TGTGCCCTAGGTGATTCACCCCTCCACTTT | CALGDSPLHF
TRBJ1-2 | TRBD1 | many | TRBV24-1 | TGTGCCACCAGACCACCGAGGGACAGATGGGGCTATGGCTACACCTTC | CATRPPRDRWGYGYTF
TRBJ2-5 | NA | NA | TRBV20-1 | TGCAGTGCTAGAGCCGGGGGTGAGGAGACCCAGTACTTC | CSARAGGEETQYF
TRBJ2-2 | NA | many | TRBV9 | TGTGCCAGCAGCGTGAGACGGACGAACACCGGGGAGCTGTTTTTT | CASSVRRTNTGELFF
TRBJ1-2 | NA | NA | TRBV15 | TGTGCCACCGGCGGGAACGACAGGCCCGGCTGCACCTTC | CATGGNDRPGCTF
TRBJ1-2 | TRBD1 | many | TRBV13 | TGTGCCAGCAGCTCACGGACAGGGTATGCAGGGCGTGGTGGCTACACCTTC | CASSSRTGYAGRGGYTF
TRBJ2-7 | TRBD2 | many | TRBV25-1 | TGTGCCAGCAGTGACGTGACTAGCGGGAGCGTTTACGAGCAGTACTTC | CASSDVTSGSVYEQYF
TRBJ1-1 | TRBD1 | once | TRBV27 | TGTGCCGGCAGTTTCCAGGGGGCGCATGGTGAAGCTTTCTTT | CAGSFQGAHGEAFF
TRBJ2-6 | NA | few | TRBV29-1 | TGCAGCGCCAGACCCGGGGCCAACGTCCTGACTTTC | CSARPGANVLTF
TRBJ2-3 | NA | many | TRBV9 | TGTGCCAGCAGCCAAGGAGTAGCGGATACGCAGTATTTT | CASSQGVADTQYF
TRBJ2-5 | NA | many | TRBV18 | TGTGCCAGCTCACCACGAGGGGATCCTGTCGAGACCCAGTACTTC | CASSPRGDPVETQYF
TRBJ1-5 | TRBD1 | many | TRBV12-3/TRBV12-4 | TGTGCCAGCAGCCAGGGGGGCCATCAGCCCCAGCATTTT | CASSQGGHQPQHF
TRBJ1-4 | TRBD1 | once | TRBV12-3/TRBV12-4 | TGTGCCAGCAGTTCCCAACAGGGGCAGGAAAAACTGTTTTTT | CASSSQQGQEKLFF
TRBJ2-2 | NA | many | TRBV7-9 | TGTGCCAGCAGCTTAGGAGGCGGCAGGAACACCGGGGAGCTGTTTTTT | CASSLGGGRNTGELFF
TRBJ2-5 | NA | NA | TRBV19 | TGCGCCAGTGGTATTTCCCTCAGTGGGTTCATGGAGACCCAGTACTTC | CASGISLSGFMETQYF
TRBJ2-3 | TRBD2 | few | TRBV7-2 | TGTGCCAGCAGCTTAAATATGTGGACTAGCGGGATAAGCACAGATACGCAGTATTTT | CASSLNMWTSGISTDTQYF
TRBJ2-3 | NA | NA | TRBV7-2 | TGTGCCAGCAGCTTAAAGCTGAGTACAGATACGCAGTATTTT | CASSLKLSTDTQYF
TRBJ1-5 | NA | many | TRBV7-8 | TGTGCCAGCAGCACTGGATCGACAAGTTATCAGCCCCAGCATTTT | CASSTGSTSYQPQHF
TRBJ1-6 | NA | NA | TRBV10-3 | TGTGCCATCAGTGAGGGGGGGGTCAGCAATTCACCCCTCCACTTT | CAISEGGVSNSPLHF
TRBJ1-1 | NA | NA | TRBV29-1 | TGCAGCGTTGGGGGCAGGGTGGGTTTAGGGAACACTGAAGCTTTCTTT | CSVGGRVGLGNTEAFF
TRBJ2-7 | TRBD1 | NA | TRBV20-1 | TGCAGTGCTAGACCCCGGGACAGGGCTTCCTACGAGCAGTACTTC | CSARPRDRASYEQYF
TRBJ2-2 | NA | once | TRBV29-1 | TGCAGCAGCAGGACACCCGAAATCGGGGAGCTGTTTTTT | CSSRTPEIGELFF
TRBJ2-7 | NA | NA | TRBV29-1 | TGCAGCGTTTGGGCGGGACAGTCCTACGAGCAGTACTTC | CSVWAGQSYEQYF
TRBJ2-3 | NA | NA | TRBV14 | TGTGCCAGCAGCCAAGATCTAGGACCAGATACGCAGTATTTT | CASSQDLGPDTQYF
TRBJ2-7 | NA | NA | TRBV7-2 | TGTGCCAGCAGTGCACCTAGTCACTCCTACGAGCAGTACTTC | CASSAPSHSYEQYF
TRBJ2-5 | TRBD1 | NA | TRBV7-9 | TGTGCCAGCAGCCCACAGGGGTCTCAAGAGACCCAGTACTTC | CASSPQGSQETQYF
TRBJ2-6 | TRBD1 | medium-sized | TRBV7-9 | TGTGCCAGCAGCCCGCAGGGGGTGCTCTCTGGGGCCAACGTCCTGACTTTC | CASSPQGVLSGANVLTF
TRBJ2-3 | TRBD2 | NA | TRBV11-2 | TGTGCCAGCAGTGAAGGAAGCCTAGCGGGAGAAGATACGCAGTATTTT | CASSEGSLAGEDTQYF
TRBJ2-7 | NA | many | TRBV7-2 | TGTGCCAGCAGCTCGAGCGGGTTGAACGAGCAGTACTTC | CASSSSGLNEQYF
TRBJ2-6 | NA | many | TRBV29-1 | TGCAGCGTCGAGGGGGCGGGAGGGGCCAACGTCCTGACTTTC | CSVEGAGGANVLTF
TRBJ2-2 | TRBD2 | once | TRBV7-2 | TGTGCCAGCAGCCGAGTGGCGGGGGTGGAGCTGTTTTTT | CASSRVAGVELFF
TRBJ1-2 | TRBD1 | NA | TRBV20-1 | TGCAGTGCTAACGACAGGGGAAGGAACTATGGCCACACCTTC | CSANDRGRNYGHTF